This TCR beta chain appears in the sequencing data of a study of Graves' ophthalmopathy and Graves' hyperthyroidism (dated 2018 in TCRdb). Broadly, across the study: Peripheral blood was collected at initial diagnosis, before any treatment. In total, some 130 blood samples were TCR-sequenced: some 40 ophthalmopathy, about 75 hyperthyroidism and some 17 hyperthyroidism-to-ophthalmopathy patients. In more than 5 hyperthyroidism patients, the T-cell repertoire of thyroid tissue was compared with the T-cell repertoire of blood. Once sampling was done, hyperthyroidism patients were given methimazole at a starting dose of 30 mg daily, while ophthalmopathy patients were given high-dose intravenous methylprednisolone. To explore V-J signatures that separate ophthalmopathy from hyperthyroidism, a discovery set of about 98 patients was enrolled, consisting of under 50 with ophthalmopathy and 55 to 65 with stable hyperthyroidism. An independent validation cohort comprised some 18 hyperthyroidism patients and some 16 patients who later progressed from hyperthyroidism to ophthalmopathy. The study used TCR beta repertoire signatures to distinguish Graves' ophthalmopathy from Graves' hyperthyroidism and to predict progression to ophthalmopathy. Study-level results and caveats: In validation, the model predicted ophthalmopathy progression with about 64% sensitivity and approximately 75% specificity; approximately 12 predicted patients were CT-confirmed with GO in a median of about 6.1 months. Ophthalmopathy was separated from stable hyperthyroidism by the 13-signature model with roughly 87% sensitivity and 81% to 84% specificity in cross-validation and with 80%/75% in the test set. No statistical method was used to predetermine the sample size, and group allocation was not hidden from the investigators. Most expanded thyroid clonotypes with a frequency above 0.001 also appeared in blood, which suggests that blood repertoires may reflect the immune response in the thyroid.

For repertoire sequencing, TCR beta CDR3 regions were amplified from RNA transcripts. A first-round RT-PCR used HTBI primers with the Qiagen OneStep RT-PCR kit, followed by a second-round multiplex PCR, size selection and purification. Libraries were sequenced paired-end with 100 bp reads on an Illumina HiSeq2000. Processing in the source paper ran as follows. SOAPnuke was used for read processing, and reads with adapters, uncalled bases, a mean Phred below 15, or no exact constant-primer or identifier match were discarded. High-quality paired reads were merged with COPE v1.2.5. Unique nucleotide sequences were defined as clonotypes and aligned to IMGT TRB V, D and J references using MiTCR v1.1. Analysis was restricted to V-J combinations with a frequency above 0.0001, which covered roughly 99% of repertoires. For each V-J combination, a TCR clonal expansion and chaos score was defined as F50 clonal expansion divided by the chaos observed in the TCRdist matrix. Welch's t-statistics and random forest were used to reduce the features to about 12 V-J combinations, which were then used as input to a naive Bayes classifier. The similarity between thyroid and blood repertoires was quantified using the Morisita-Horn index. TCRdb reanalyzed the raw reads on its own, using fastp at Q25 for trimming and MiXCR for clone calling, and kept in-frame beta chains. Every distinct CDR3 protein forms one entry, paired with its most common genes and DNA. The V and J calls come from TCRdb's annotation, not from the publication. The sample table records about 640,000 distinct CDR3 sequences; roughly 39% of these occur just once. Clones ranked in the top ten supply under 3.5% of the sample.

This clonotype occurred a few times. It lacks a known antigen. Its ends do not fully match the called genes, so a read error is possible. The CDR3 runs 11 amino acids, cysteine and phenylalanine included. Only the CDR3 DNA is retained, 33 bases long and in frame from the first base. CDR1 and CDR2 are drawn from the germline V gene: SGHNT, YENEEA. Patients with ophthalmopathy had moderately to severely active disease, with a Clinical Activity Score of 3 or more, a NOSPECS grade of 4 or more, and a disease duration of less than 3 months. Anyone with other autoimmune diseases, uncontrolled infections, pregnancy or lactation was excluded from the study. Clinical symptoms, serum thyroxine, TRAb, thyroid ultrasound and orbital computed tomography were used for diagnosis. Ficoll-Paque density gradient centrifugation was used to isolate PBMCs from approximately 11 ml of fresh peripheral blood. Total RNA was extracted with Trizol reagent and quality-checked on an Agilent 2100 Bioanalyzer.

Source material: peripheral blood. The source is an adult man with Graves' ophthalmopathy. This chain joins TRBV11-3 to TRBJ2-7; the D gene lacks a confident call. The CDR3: CANSEDYEQYF. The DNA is TGTGCCAACAGCGAGGACTACGAGCAGTACTTC.